These 21 T cell receptor beta chains share one sample of origin, sequenced in a study of cytomegalovirus exposure and HLA in healthy donors. The PCR was carried out with 60 Vbeta primers and 13 Jbeta primers. Assay: immunoSEQ multiplex PCR; the TCRdb copy retains only in-frame clones and omits some. The sample yields fewer than 55,000 clones, about two thirds seen once. The specimen was PBMCs. The receptors were sampled from a man aged 60-69 years in good health and CMV-seropositive.

This clone was recorded a few times. The rearrangement joins TRBV5-6 to TRBJ2-7, with TRBD1 matching 11 bases. Germline values: CDR1 SGHDT, CDR2 YYEEEE. The CDR3 is 15 amino acids. Losses at the gene ends were 3 bases for V and 1 base for J; bases not matched to a gene: 3. The CDR3 nucleotides are TGTGCCAGCAGCTGGGGACAGGGGGTTTCCTACGAGCAGTACTTC. This sequence encodes CASSWGQGVSYEQYF.

A single count supports this clone. V gene TRBV29-1 combines with J gene TRBJ1-1, with D maybe TRBD1 (5 bases). In germline, CDR1 is SQVTM, CDR2 ANQGSEA. This CDR3 region has 15 residues. Between the trimmed V and J ends, which lost 6 bases and 4 bases, there was a span of 21 bases. The CDR3, as DNA: TGCAGCGTGAAGGTTGCGGGGGGATGGGGCACTGAAGCTTTCTTT. This gives the protein CSVKVAGGWGTEAFF. The full variable domain, rest sourced from reference TRBV29-1 and TRBJ1-1, is SAVISQKPSRDICQRGTSLTIQCQVDSQVTMMFWYRQQPGQSLTLIATANQGSEATYESGFVIDKFPISRPNLTFSTLTVSNMSPEDSSIYLCSVKVAGGWGTEAFFGQGTRLTVV.

This rearrangement joins TRBV25-1 to TRBJ2-1; a weak D match, TRBD1 (6 bases). V lost 4 bases and J 10 bases, leaving 8 bases between the germline ends. This CDR3 has 11 residues. Looked up from germline, CDR1 is MGHDK and CDR2 is SYGVNS. The CDR3 nucleotides read TGTGCCAGCAGTGTTGGGACAGAGCAGTTCTTC. Protein: CASSVGTEQFF.

This sequence joins TRBV7-3 and TRBJ2-3; no definite D call. Trimming pared 5 bases from V and 4 bases from J, leaving 10 bases between. The CDR3 has 13 amino acids. Germline V gene lookup returns CDR1 SGHTA and CDR2 FQGTGA. CDR3 region: CASSLRKADTQYF. CDR3 in DNA: TGTGCCAGCAGCCTCAGGAAGGCAGATACGCAGTATTTT.

This clone was seen only a few times. V is TRBV2 and J is TRBJ2-1; tentatively, D is TRBD2 (6 bases). Germline loops: CDR1 SNHLY, CDR2 FYNNEI. This CDR3 region has 14 residues. The V end lost 3 bases, the J end lost 0 bases, and 6 bases lay between the germline ends. CDR3 sequence: CASSDSGSYNEQFF. The CDR3 DNA follows: TGTGCCAGCAGTGATAGCGGCTCCTACAATGAGCAGTTCTTC.

The chain has TRBV30 and TRBJ1-2, with 10 bases matching TRBD1. Germline V gene lookup returns CDR1 GTSNPN and CDR2 SVGIG (reference sequence). The J segment lost 2 bases and the V segment lost 0 bases, leaving 12 bases of the junction unmatched. This CDR3 comprises 18 residues. The CDR3 sequence: CAWSVRGWRDRGNYGYTF. For the CDR3, the DNA is TGTGCCTGGAGTGTACGAGGTTGGAGGGACAGGGGAAACTATGGCTACACCTTC.

This clone was recorded a few times. The chain's CDR3 is CASGKTGGMYEQYF. The CDR3 nucleotides are TGTGCCAGCGGGAAAACAGGGGGCATGTACGAGCAGTACTTC. J is TRBJ2-7 and V is TRBV2, with 9 bases fitting TRBD1. This CDR3 region has 14 residues. Germline V gives CDR1 SNHLY, CDR2 FYNNEI. Trimming at V came to 8 bases and at J to 4 bases, leaving 9 bases not matched to a gene. The variable domain in full, with the rest retrieved from reference TRBV2 and TRBJ2-7, is EPEVTQTPSHQVTQMGQEVILRCVPISNHLYFYWYRQILGQKVEFLVSFYNNEISEKSEIFDDQFSVERPDGSNFTLKIRSTKLEDSAMYFCASGKTGGMYEQYFGPGTRLTVT.

The V call is TRBV28, the J call TRBJ2-3; unclear D gene. Trimming removed 5 bases at V and 4 bases at J, with 13 bases between. This CDR3 is 14 amino acids long. Germline values: CDR1 MDHEN, CDR2 SYDVKM. Here the CDR3 reads CASSKTLYPDTQYF. CDR3 coding DNA: TGTGCCAGCAGTAAGACACTTTACCCAGATACGCAGTATTTT.

This clone came up once. The CDR3 reads CAWSHRGDGYTF. The CDR3 DNA reads TGTGCCTGGAGTCACAGGGGGGATGGCTACACCTTC. This sequence joins TRBV30 and TRBJ1-2, with 8 nucleotides matching TRBD1. The germline CDR1 and CDR2 sequences are GTSNPN and SVGIG (reference sequence). CDR3 length: 12 amino acids. Trimming removed 2 bases from V and 6 bases from J; junction bases left unmatched: 2.

The V call is TRBV6-1, the J call TRBJ2-7; 9 nucleotides agree with TRBD1. The CDR3 is 14 amino acids. In germline, CDR1 is MNHNS, CDR2 SASEGT. V shed 6 bases and J 5 bases; nucleotides not matched to a gene: 8. This chain's CDR3 is CASSRRTGVDEQYF. The CDR3 region has the DNA TGTGCCAGCAGCAGAAGGACAGGGGTAGACGAGCAGTACTTC.

The rearrangement links TRBV10-2 to TRBJ2-1; 13 nucleotides align to TRBD2. This CDR3 region has 21 residues. Germline assignment: CDR1 WSHSY and CDR2 SAAADI. J lost 0 bases, V lost 3 bases, and 14 bases had no gene match. The CDR3 sequence: CASSDTISWTSGSSSYNEQFF. The DNA for the CDR3 is TGCGCCAGCAGTGACACCATTTCTTGGACTAGCGGGAGTAGCTCCTACAATGAGCAGTTCTTC.

The V and J genes are TRBV11-2 and TRBJ2-7; a possible D gene is TRBD1 (5 bases). CDR1 SGHAT and CDR2 FQNNGV come from the germline V gene. The CDR3 covers 14 residues. The germline V and J ends were trimmed by 2 bases and 7 bases, with 15 bases remaining between them. DNA of the CDR3: TGTGCCAGCAGCTTAATGGTGACAGTCCTGGAGCAGTACTTC. Encoded protein: CASSLMVTVLEQYF.

This chain joins TRBV6-1 and TRBJ1-4; D not certain. The CDR3 totals 14 residues. Germline CDR1 and CDR2: MNHNS and SASEGT. Trimming took off 2 bases at V and 6 bases at J, with 10 bases between the two ends. The CDR3 protein is CASSESQAHEKLFF. CDR3 sequence (DNA): TGTGCCAGCAGTGAAAGCCAGGCCCATGAAAAACTGTTTTTT.

V usage is TRBV27 and J usage is TRBJ2-6; no reliable D call. The ends were cut back, 3 bases at V and 0 bases at J, with 3 bases in the middle. Germline V gene lookup returns CDR1 MNHEY and CDR2 SMNVEV (reference sequence). The CDR3 is 14 residues long. The CDR3 loop is CASSFSSGANVLTF. Written as DNA, the CDR3 is TGTGCCAGCAGTTTCAGCTCTGGGGCCAACGTCCTGACTTTC.

This clone was counted a few times. The chain has TRBV19 and TRBJ2-7; D might be TRBD1 (5 bases). Trimming left V 4 bases short and J 2 bases short, with 12 bases between. Germline V gives CDR1 LNHDA, CDR2 SQIVND (reference sequence). The CDR3 contains 14 residues. CDR3: CASSRGVATYEQYF. The CDR3, as DNA: TGTGCCAGTAGTAGGGGCGTAGCAACCTACGAGCAGTACTTC.

In this sample, this clone turned up a few times. The V gene is TRBV7-8, the J gene TRBJ1-2; TRBD1 might be the D (5 bases). In germline, CDR1 is SGHVS, CDR2 FQNEAQ. CDR3 length: 16 residues. V gave up 1 base and J gave up 2 bases, with 14 bases separating them. CDR3 residues: CASSLGGGDPNYGYTF. CDR3 nucleotide sequence: TGTGCCAGCAGCTTAGGGGGCGGGGACCCGAACTATGGCTACACCTTC.

There are a few counts of this clone. The chain combines TRBV19 with TRBJ1-2, with TRBD1 matching 8 bases. This CDR3 region has 14 residues. V lost 5 bases to trimming and J lost 2 bases; unmatched junction nucleotides: 4. The germline V gene has CDR1 LNHDA and CDR2 SQIVND (reference sequence). In DNA form, the CDR3 reads TGTGCCAGTAGTCCTACAGGGGGAAACTATGGCTACACCTTC. Translated, it gives CASSPTGGNYGYTF.

The chain joins TRBV6-5 to TRBJ1-2; 11 bases map to TRBD1. Germline values: CDR1 MNHEY, CDR2 SVGAGI. This CDR3 is built from 14 residues. Unmatched junction bases numbered 5, after V lost 7 bases and J lost 4 bases. This CDR3 reads CASTPDRGLYGYTF. CDR3 sequence (DNA): TGTGCCAGCACCCCGGACAGGGGGCTCTATGGCTACACCTTC.

This clone was seen more than once but under ten times. DNA for the CDR3: TGTGCCAGCAGCTCGACAGGGACAGAAAGGGCATACGAGCAGTACTTC. Translated: CASSSTGTERAYEQYF. J is TRBJ2-7 and V is TRBV7-8; 7 bases map to TRBD1. Germline assignment: CDR1 SGHVS and CDR2 FQNEAQ. V gave up 4 bases and J gave up 4 bases; unmatched junction bases: 13. The CDR3 loop spans 16 amino acids.

V and J are TRBV15 and TRBJ2-7; TRBD1 might be the D (6 bases). Deletions cut 7 bases from V and 1 base from J, with 14 bases between. Germline V gives CDR1 LNHNV, CDR2 YYDKDF (reference sequence). CDR3 size: 14 residues. Here the CDR3 DNA reads TGTGCCACCAAAACGGAGCAGGGGTCCTACGAGCAGTACTTC. Protein sequence: CATKTEQGSYEQYF.

The table lists this clone with a few counts. The chain has TRBV11-2 and TRBJ2-1, with 7 bases that match TRBD2. Germline V CDR1 and CDR2: SGHAT, FQNNGV. The V and J ends lost 3 bases and 3 bases, in that order; junction bases with no gene match: 2. This CDR3 contains 14 residues. The CDR3 DNA sequence: TGTGCCAGCAGCTTCGGGACTAACTACAATGAGCAGTTCTTC. Encoded protein: CASSFGTNYNEQFF. The entire variable domain, with the rest obtained from reference TRBV11-2 and TRBJ2-1, is as follows: EAGVAQSPRYKIIEKRQSVAFWCNPISGHATLYWYQQILGQGPKLLIQFQNNGVVDDSQLPKDRFSAERLKGVDSTLKIQPAKLEDSAVYLCASSFGTNYNEQFFGPGTRLTVL.